These 3 T cell receptor beta chains originate from one sample sequenced in a study of beta chain features in type 1 diabetes. Notes on the study in general: Shortening of TCRB CDR3s, moderate but significant, appeared in all four CD4+ subsets of Type 1 diabetes patients.

cDNA synthesis used the whole RNA isolate, giving expressed TCRB sequences. Libraries were prepared by immunoSEQ multiplex PCR; TCRdb keeps only in-frame clonotypes and omits some of them. The sample has hundreds of thousands of clones; 11% to 15% are singletons. The antigens of these receptors remain unknown. Sequencing was done on a sample of naive CD4+ T cells from blood. The source of these receptors is a man in his late teens or twenties with type 1 diabetes.

This chain uses TRBV4-3 with TRBJ2-3; TRBD2 matches at 8 bases. This CDR3 spans 18 amino acids. J was trimmed by 1 base and V by 0 bases; bases with no gene match: 9. CDR1 is LGHNA, CDR2 YSLEER, per germline. CDR3 protein: CASSQDSYSRGGTDTQYF. The CDR3 DNA reads TGCGCCAGCAGCCAAGATTCTTACTCGCGGGGGGGCACAGATACGCAGTATTTT.

The chain combines TRBV28 with TRBJ1-2; D is unclear. The CDR3 is made up of 12 amino acids. CDR1 MDHEN and CDR2 SYDVKM come from the germline V gene. The V end was cut by 1 base, the J end by 4 bases, with 4 bases between. The CDR3 DNA is TGTGCCAGCAGTTTATCCTCCTATGGCTACACCTTC. This translates into CASSLSSYGYTF.

CDR3 nucleotide sequence: TGTGCCAGCAGTGTCCGGCTGGGGAACACTGAAGCTTTCTTT. This sequence encodes CASSVRLGNTEAFF. The V call is TRBV6-5, the J call TRBJ1-1; D call uncertain. CDR1 is MNHEY and CDR2 is SVGAGI in the germline V gene. V shed 5 bases and J shed 1 base, with 11 bases lying between them. This CDR3 contains 14 residues.